The clone carrying this T cell receptor beta chain was counted only a few times. The sample originates from a study of radiotherapy plus CTLA-4 blockade in lung cancer. This CDR3 region has 16 residues. V shed 4 bases, J shed 4 bases, and the junction held 7 bases outside the gene matches. Germline CDR1 reads SGHRS; CDR2 reads YFSETQ. Assay: immunoSEQ multiplex PCR; the TCRdb copy retains only in-frame clones and omits some. The sample records approximately 50,000 clones, 70% to 90% being singletons. The genes are TRBV5-1 and TRBJ2-3, with 12 bases aligning to TRBD2. This TCR was recovered from a human donor with non-small cell lung cancer that progressed on radiotherapy plus ipilimumab. Some clones in this sample may be carry-over from other donors' samples. The sample in question was peripheral blood, obtained from a patient treated with radiotherapy plus ipilimumab. The CDR3: CASSQRTSGAADTQYF. The DNA of the CDR3 is TGCGCCAGCAGCCAGAGGACTAGCGGGGCCGCAGATACGCAGTATTTT.